The rows below give T cell receptor beta chains drawn from one sample of a study of blood T cell repertoires in COVID-19. Assay: immunoSEQ multiplex PCR; the TCRdb copy retains only in-frame clones and omits some. The sample consists of fewer than 30,000 clones, around nine tenths of them appearing once. Input material: peripheral blood. The receptors stem from a man in his fifties with active COVID-19. Each CDR3 is given with its conserved first and last residue. The D gene is left open where the match is weak. Some rows have no size entry. The others give once, few or many, or a class for an expanded clone.

v_call: TRBV29-1
j_call: TRBJ2-2
clone_size: .
d_call: TRBD1
cdr3_aa: CSVRQGANTGELFF
cdr3_nt: TGCAGCGTTCGGCAGGGGGCGAACACCGGGGAGCTGTTTTTT

v_call: TRBV24-1
j_call: TRBJ1-2
clone_size: .
d_call: .
cdr3_aa: CATSDYRLGYTF
cdr3_nt: TGTGCCACCAGTGATTATAGATTGGGCTACACCTTC

v_call: TRBV5-4
j_call: TRBJ2-5
clone_size: .
d_call: .
cdr3_aa: CASSLAGGAVETQYF
cdr3_nt: TGTGCCAGCAGCTTGGCTGGGGGGGCGGTAGAGACCCAGTACTTC

v_call: TRBV7-3
j_call: TRBJ2-3
clone_size: .
d_call: TRBD2
cdr3_aa: CASSLGGEDTQYF
cdr3_nt: TGTGCCAGCAGCCTCGGGGGGGAAGATACGCAGTATTTT

v_call: TRBV7-2
j_call: TRBJ1-6
clone_size: .
d_call: .
cdr3_aa: CASSRQGTDNSPLHF
cdr3_nt: TGTGCCAGCAGCCGGCAGGGGACCGATAATTCACCCCTCCACTTT

v_call: TRBV15
j_call: TRBJ1-5
clone_size: .
d_call: .
cdr3_aa: CATSRDLVTGNQPQHF
cdr3_nt: TGTGCCACCAGCAGAGATTTGGTAACAGGTAATCAGCCCCAGCATTTT

v_call: TRBV5-1
j_call: TRBJ2-5
clone_size: .
d_call: .
cdr3_aa: CASSPITSSETQYF
cdr3_nt: TGCGCCAGCAGCCCAATAACTAGTTCGGAGACCCAGTACTTC

v_call: TRBV29-1
j_call: TRBJ1-3
clone_size: .
d_call: .
cdr3_aa: CSADTRSGNTIYF
cdr3_nt: TGCAGCGCGGACACCCGCTCTGGAAACACCATATATTTT

v_call: TRBV12-3/TRBV12-4
j_call: TRBJ1-2
clone_size: .
d_call: TRBD1
cdr3_aa: CASRTGGGGYTF
cdr3_nt: TGTGCCAGCAGGACAGGGGGCGGGGGCTACACCTTC

v_call: TRBV6-2/TRBV6-3
j_call: TRBJ2-7
clone_size: .
d_call: TRBD1
cdr3_aa: CASSRDRVGSYEQYF
cdr3_nt: TGTGCCAGCAGCCGTGACAGGGTGGGATCCTACGAGCAGTACTTC

v_call: TRBV3-1/TRBV3-2
j_call: TRBJ1-3
clone_size: .
d_call: .
cdr3_aa: CASSQGPDRKTIYF
cdr3_nt: TGTGCCAGCAGCCAAGGACCGGACAGAAAGACCATATATTTT

v_call: TRBV5-1
j_call: TRBJ2-6
clone_size: .
d_call: .
cdr3_aa: CASSSAGVGGANVLTF
cdr3_nt: TGCGCCAGCAGCTCTGCAGGGGTTGGAGGGGCCAACGTCCTGACTTTC

v_call: TRBV13
j_call: TRBJ1-5
clone_size: .
d_call: .
cdr3_aa: CASSFGPESNQPQHF
cdr3_nt: TGTGCCAGCAGCTTTGGGCCAGAAAGCAATCAGCCCCAGCATTTT

v_call: TRBV24-1
j_call: TRBJ2-5
clone_size: .
d_call: TRBD1
cdr3_aa: CATRGDSPGETQYF
cdr3_nt: TGTGCCACCAGAGGGGACAGCCCCGGGGAGACCCAGTACTTC

v_call: TRBV6-2/TRBV6-3
j_call: TRBJ2-5
clone_size: .
d_call: .
cdr3_aa: CASSYRGETQYF
cdr3_nt: TGTGCCAGCAGTTACAGGGGGGAGACCCAGTACTTC

v_call: TRBV19
j_call: TRBJ1-5
clone_size: .
d_call: .
cdr3_aa: CASIWGGAKFNQPQHF
cdr3_nt: TGTGCCAGTATATGGGGGGGGGCTAAGTTCAATCAGCCCCAGCATTTT

v_call: TRBV2
j_call: TRBJ2-1
clone_size: .
d_call: .
cdr3_aa: CASSEDGVSYNEQFF
cdr3_nt: TGTGCCAGCAGTGAAGACGGGGTCTCCTACAATGAGCAGTTCTTC

v_call: TRBV7-9
j_call: TRBJ2-1
clone_size: once
d_call: .
cdr3_aa: CASSLASVDHSENNEQFF
cdr3_nt: TGTGCCAGCAGCTTAGCGAGCGTTGATCATAGCGAGAACAATGAGCAGTTCTTC

v_call: TRBV5-1
j_call: TRBJ1-5
clone_size: .
d_call: .
cdr3_aa: CASSLIPEQPQHF
cdr3_nt: TGCGCCAGCAGCTTGATACCGGAGCAGCCCCAGCATTTT

v_call: TRBV29-1
j_call: TRBJ2-3
clone_size: .
d_call: TRBD2
cdr3_aa: CSRKGLAGYTDTQYF
cdr3_nt: TGCAGTCGCAAGGGACTAGCGGGGTACACAGATACGCAGTATTTT

v_call: TRBV4-3
j_call: TRBJ2-3
clone_size: .
d_call: .
cdr3_aa: CASSQDWEWGTDTQYF
cdr3_nt: TGCGCCAGCAGCCAAGATTGGGAGTGGGGCACAGATACGCAGTATTTT

v_call: TRBV7-3
j_call: TRBJ1-6
clone_size: once
d_call: TRBD1
cdr3_aa: CASSRQGSSYNSPLHF
cdr3_nt: TGTGCCAGCTCTCGACAGGGAAGCTCCTATAATTCACCCCTCCACTTT

v_call: TRBV14
j_call: TRBJ2-1
clone_size: once
d_call: .
cdr3_aa: CASSQPQFAYNEQFF
cdr3_nt: TGTGCCAGCAGCCAGCCTCAGTTTGCCTACAATGAGCAGTTCTTC

v_call: TRBV5-1
j_call: TRBJ2-7
clone_size: few
d_call: TRBD2
cdr3_aa: CASSLAPSGGGYEQYF
cdr3_nt: TGCGCCAGCAGCTTGGCGCCTAGCGGGGGGGGCTACGAGCAGTACTTC

v_call: TRBV5-4
j_call: TRBJ2-2
clone_size: .
d_call: .
cdr3_aa: CASSLAGQGTGELFF
cdr3_nt: TGTGCCAGCAGCTTGGCGGGACAAGGCACCGGGGAGCTGTTTTTT

v_call: TRBV7-2
j_call: TRBJ1-1
clone_size: .
d_call: TRBD1
cdr3_aa: CASSSYRGKTEAFF
cdr3_nt: TGTGCCAGCAGCTCATACAGGGGAAAAACTGAAGCTTTCTTT

v_call: TRBV11-3
j_call: TRBJ2-2
clone_size: .
d_call: TRBD1
cdr3_aa: CASSPGTGNTGELFF
cdr3_nt: TGTGCCAGCAGCCCCGGGACAGGGAACACCGGGGAGCTGTTTTTT

v_call: TRBV2
j_call: TRBJ2-1
clone_size: once
d_call: TRBD1
cdr3_aa: CASSEEQQGVSPNEQFF
cdr3_nt: TGTGCCAGCAGTGAAGAACAACAGGGGGTGAGCCCCAATGAGCAGTTCTTC

v_call: TRBV6-2/TRBV6-3
j_call: TRBJ2-7
clone_size: .
d_call: .
cdr3_aa: CASSNYRQGSYEQYF
cdr3_nt: TGTGCCAGCAGTAATTACAGGCAGGGGTCCTACGAGCAGTACTTC

v_call: TRBV4-1
j_call: TRBJ1-1
clone_size: few
d_call: .
cdr3_aa: CASSFTGREMNTEAFF
cdr3_nt: TGCGCCAGCAGCTTTACAGGCCGGGAGATGAACACTGAAGCTTTCTTT

v_call: TRBV2
j_call: TRBJ2-7
clone_size: .
d_call: TRBD2
cdr3_aa: CANSGGSSYEQYF
cdr3_nt: TGTGCCAATAGCGGGGGCTCCTCCTACGAGCAGTACTTC

v_call: TRBV28
j_call: TRBJ2-7
clone_size: .
d_call: TRBD1
cdr3_aa: CASSGDRVIGEQYF
cdr3_nt: TGTGCCAGCAGTGGGGACAGGGTAATTGGCGAGCAGTACTTC

v_call: TRBV5-5
j_call: TRBJ1-3
clone_size: .
d_call: .
cdr3_aa: CASSPGQGSGNTIYF
cdr3_nt: TGTGCCAGCAGCCCCGGGCAGGGCTCTGGAAACACCATATATTTT

v_call: TRBV20-1
j_call: TRBJ2-7
clone_size: .
d_call: .
cdr3_aa: CSASGGRVGEQYF
cdr3_nt: TGCAGTGCTAGTGGGGGCAGGGTGGGCGAGCAGTACTTC

v_call: TRBV7-3
j_call: TRBJ2-1
clone_size: .
d_call: TRBD2
cdr3_aa: CASSLNRLAGGPNEQFF
cdr3_nt: TGTGCCAGCAGCTTAAATAGACTAGCGGGGGGACCGAATGAGCAGTTCTTC

v_call: TRBV7-9
j_call: TRBJ1-2
clone_size: .
d_call: .
cdr3_aa: CASSLSGKPNYGYTF
cdr3_nt: TGTGCCAGCAGCTTATCAGGGAAGCCTAACTATGGCTACACCTTC

v_call: TRBV6-2/TRBV6-3
j_call: TRBJ2-7
clone_size: .
d_call: TRBD2
cdr3_aa: CASSYSPSGGQYEQYF
cdr3_nt: TGTGCCAGCAGTTACTCGCCTAGCGGGGGGCAATACGAGCAGTACTTC

v_call: TRBV24-1
j_call: TRBJ2-5
clone_size: .
d_call: TRBD2
cdr3_aa: CATSDITGGRETQYF
cdr3_nt: TGTGCCACCAGTGATATTACGGGGGGGCGGGAGACCCAGTACTTC

v_call: TRBV7-3
j_call: TRBJ1-6
clone_size: .
d_call: TRBD1
cdr3_aa: CASSSTGNNSPLHF
cdr3_nt: TGTGCCAGCAGCTCGACAGGGAATAATTCACCCCTCCACTTT

v_call: TRBV4-2
j_call: TRBJ1-1
clone_size: .
d_call: .
cdr3_aa: CASSQDSRGGVNTEAFF
cdr3_nt: TGTGCCAGCAGCCAAGATAGTCGGGGAGGGGTGAACACTGAAGCTTTCTTT

v_call: TRBV19
j_call: TRBJ2-1
clone_size: .
d_call: TRBD2
cdr3_aa: CASNRGDYSGRGLRNEQFF
cdr3_nt: TGTGCCAGTAATCGGGGGGACTATAGCGGGAGGGGTTTGAGGAATGAGCAGTTCTTC

v_call: TRBV7-3
j_call: TRBJ2-3
clone_size: .
d_call: TRBD1
cdr3_aa: CASSRDRGFTDTQYF
cdr3_nt: TGTGCCAGCAGCCGGGACAGGGGATTTACAGATACGCAGTATTTT

v_call: TRBV7-9
j_call: TRBJ2-3
clone_size: .
d_call: .
cdr3_aa: CASSPVASGTDTQYF
cdr3_nt: TGTGCCAGCAGCCCCGTGGCTAGCGGCACAGATACGCAGTATTTT

v_call: TRBV6-2/TRBV6-3
j_call: TRBJ2-3
clone_size: .
d_call: .
cdr3_aa: CASSYSRIRSAGRDTQYF
cdr3_nt: TGTGCCAGCAGTTACAGCAGGATCCGGTCGGCGGGGAGAGATACGCAGTATTTT

v_call: TRBV20-1
j_call: TRBJ1-5
clone_size: .
d_call: .
cdr3_aa: CSASDDRIYSNQPQHF
cdr3_nt: TGCAGTGCTAGTGACGACAGGATTTATAGCAATCAGCCCCAGCATTTT

v_call: TRBV19
j_call: TRBJ1-1
clone_size: .
d_call: .
cdr3_aa: CASSIRGKATEAFF
cdr3_nt: TGTGCCAGTAGTATCAGGGGTAAGGCCACTGAAGCTTTCTTT

v_call: TRBV9
j_call: TRBJ1-3
clone_size: .
d_call: .
cdr3_aa: CASSERGLSGNTIYF
cdr3_nt: TGTGCCAGCAGCGAACGTGGGCTCTCTGGAAACACCATATATTTT

v_call: TRBV12-5
j_call: TRBJ1-1
clone_size: .
d_call: .
cdr3_aa: CASGLVLGRNTEAFF
cdr3_nt: TGTGCTAGTGGTTTGGTACTTGGGAGGAATACTGAAGCTTTCTTT

v_call: TRBV21-1
j_call: TRBJ2-7
clone_size: .
d_call: .
cdr3_aa: CASDSGTGTYEQYF
cdr3_nt: TGTGCCAGCGACTCCGGGACAGGGACCTACGAGCAGTACTTC

v_call: TRBV7-3
j_call: TRBJ1-1
clone_size: few
d_call: TRBD1
cdr3_aa: CASSRDSLNTEAFF
cdr3_nt: TGTGCCAGCAGCCGGGACAGCTTGAACACTGAAGCTTTCTTT

v_call: TRBV11-2
j_call: TRBJ2-7
clone_size: once
d_call: .
cdr3_aa: CASSISDRFYEQYF
cdr3_nt: TGTGCCAGCAGCATATCTGACAGGTTCTACGAGCAGTACTTC

v_call: TRBV7-2
j_call: TRBJ2-5
clone_size: .
d_call: TRBD1
cdr3_aa: CASSLASGQGQTQYF
cdr3_nt: TGTGCCAGCAGCTTAGCCTCTGGACAGGGCCAGACCCAGTACTTC

v_call: TRBV30
j_call: TRBJ1-5
clone_size: .
d_call: .
cdr3_aa: CAGTRFQGGDQPQHF
cdr3_nt: TGTGCCGGGACTCGTTTCCAGGGTGGGGATCAGCCCCAGCATTTT

v_call: TRBV7-9
j_call: TRBJ1-3
clone_size: .
d_call: .
cdr3_aa: CASSLGGLPSGNTIYF
cdr3_nt: TGTGCCAGCAGCTTAGGGGGACTGCCCTCTGGAAACACCATATATTTT

v_call: TRBV19
j_call: TRBJ2-7
clone_size: .
d_call: TRBD1
cdr3_aa: CASSTGTGTYEQYF
cdr3_nt: TGTGCCAGTAGTACGGGGACAGGGACCTACGAGCAGTACTTC

v_call: TRBV11-3
j_call: TRBJ1-1
clone_size: .
d_call: TRBD1
cdr3_aa: CASSLLISGGATKAFF
cdr3_nt: TGTGCCAGCAGCTTACTCATCTCAGGGGGCGCGACAAAAGCTTTCTTT